A single sample gave rise to the 18 T cell receptor beta chains below, sequenced in a study of T cells in Graves' hyperthyroidism and ophthalmopathy (dated by TCRdb to the late 2010s). Library generation was performed with multiplex PCR. Sequencing relied on an Illumina HiSeq 2000. TCR beta CDR3 regions were amplified from RNA transcripts. A first-round RT-PCR of the TCR CDR3 used the HTBI primer set with the Qiagen OneStep RT-PCR kit. TCRdb reran the public reads through fastp at Q25 and MiXCR, keeping productive beta chains. Here each entry gathers all rows of one CDR3 protein and keeps the most common genes and DNA. Counted in this sample were hundreds of thousands of distinct CDR3 sequences; more than 15% of them appeared once. Jointly, the top ten make up about 3.5% of the sample. The specimen was blood. The source of these receptors is a woman aged 40 to 49 with Graves' ophthalmopathy.

There are a few counts of this clonotype. The chain carries TRBV12-5 and TRBJ1-5, with TRBD1 matching over 7 bases. V was pared by 6 bases and J by 3 bases, with 5 bases of the junction left unmatched. This CDR3 has 14 residues. CDR1 is LGHNT and CDR2 is FRNRAP in the germline V gene. The CDR3 here is CASGQQGFNQPQHF. The CDR3 DNA reads TGTGCTAGTGGCCAACAGGGGTTCAATCAGCCCCAGCATTTT. The full variable domain, in which reference TRBV12-5 and TRBJ1-5 provide the parts outside the CDR3, is DARVTQTPRHKVTEMGQEVTMRCQPILGHNTVFWYRQTMMQGLELLAYFRNRAPLDDSGMPKDRFSAEMPDATLATLKIQPSEPRDSAVYFCASGQQGFNQPQHFGDGTRLSIL.

This clonotype was recorded many times. The chain carries TRBV5-1 and TRBJ2-7, with TRBD1 identical over 9 bases. CDR1 SGHRS and CDR2 YFSETQ come from the germline V gene. The CDR3 is made up of 15 amino acids. Trimming took 5 bases from V and 3 from J; bases not matched to a gene: 9. In nucleotides, the CDR3 is TGCGCCAGCAGACCTGGGACAGGGCCGGTCTACGAGCAGTACTTC. Amino acid sequence: CASRPGTGPVYEQYF. The variable domain in full, with the rest retrieved from reference TRBV5-1 and TRBJ2-7, is KAGVTQTPRYLIKTRGQQVTLSCSPISGHRSVSWYQQTPGQGLQFLFEYFSETQRNKGNFPGRFSGRQFSNSRSEMNVSTLELGDSALYLCASRPGTGPVYEQYFGPGTRLTVT.

This clonotype has at least ten counts. The genes are TRBV5-1 and TRBJ2-7; 8 bases are shared with TRBD2. This CDR3 is 14 amino acids long. The germline V gene encodes CDR1 SGHRS and CDR2 YFSETQ. The trim removed 4 bases at V and 3 bases at J, leaving 6 bases unmatched. CDR3 coding DNA: TGCGCCAGCAGCCCCGGGACTAGGGTCTACGAGCAGTACTTC. This translates into CASSPGTRVYEQYF.

This clonotype was recorded at least ten times. The chain couples TRBV2 to TRBJ2-7; D uncertain. V was clipped by 7 bases and J by 2 bases, with 9 bases between them. The CDR3 covers 12 residues. Germline V CDR1 and CDR2: SNHLY, FYNNEI. The CDR3 spells CASKVGAYEQYF. The CDR3, as DNA: TGTGCCAGCAAGGTTGGGGCCTACGAGCAGTACTTC.

This clonotype was counted a single time. The chain is built from TRBV6-1 and TRBJ2-7, with TRBD2 matching over 14 bases. The junction had 6 bases not matched to a gene; V was cut back by 3 bases and J by 2 bases. The length of the CDR3 is 17 residues. Germline V gives CDR1 MNHNS, CDR2 SASEGT. This CDR3 reads CASSDGTSGGPTYEQYF. For the CDR3, the DNA is TGTGCCAGCAGTGACGGGACTAGCGGGGGACCGACCTACGAGCAGTACTTC.

This clonotype has just a few counts. The V call is TRBV2, the J call TRBJ2-2; D is undetermined. V lost 7 bases, J lost 7 bases, and 13 bases lay in between. Germline-derived CDR1 and CDR2 are SNHLY and FYNNEI. This CDR3 spans 13 amino acids. The CDR3 nucleotides are TGTGCCAGCAAAGCCCTCCTAGTCGGGGAGCTGTTTTTT. Translation: CASKALLVGELFF.

The rearrangement joins TRBV6-1 to TRBJ2-1; D is perhaps TRBD2 (7 bases). Trimming took 6 bases from V and 2 from J, leaving 11 bases between them. Germline V lookup: CDR1 MNHNS, CDR2 SASEGT. The CDR3 contains 14 residues. The CDR3 region is CASRGGEPYNEQFF. In nucleotides, the CDR3 is TGTGCCAGCAGAGGGGGGGAGCCCTACAATGAGCAGTTCTTC.

This clonotype was seen ten or more times. The chain employs TRBV5-6 and TRBJ2-4; a possible D gene is TRBD2 (6 bases). The germline gives CDR1 SGHDT, CDR2 YYEEEE. The CDR3 length is 14 residues. V lost 2 bases to trimming and J lost 1 base, with 7 bases between them. In DNA form, the CDR3 reads TGTGCCAGCAGCTTCGGAGGGGCCAAAAACATTCAGTACTTC. Residues: CASSFGGAKNIQYF.

The sample holds a few counts of this clonotype. The V gene is TRBV20-1, the J gene TRBJ2-4, with D perhaps TRBD1 (7 bases). From germline, CDR1 is DFQATT and CDR2 SNEGSKA (reference sequence). Trimming shortened V by 4 bases and J by 2 bases, and 21 bases separated the two germline ends. The CDR3 runs to 17 residues. The CDR3 reads CSAKGGGRGLTKNIQYF. Written as DNA, the CDR3 is TGCAGTGCTAAAGGAGGGGGAAGGGGGCTAACCAAAAACATTCAGTACTTC.

At least ten counts were recorded for this clonotype. The DNA for the CDR3 is TGTGCCAGCTCGGGGACAGGGATCTACGAGCAGTACTTC. This sequence encodes CASSGTGIYEQYF. The chain employs TRBV6-2 or TRBV6-3 and TRBJ2-7; 9 bases agree with TRBD1. There are 13 residues in the CDR3. With 8 bases clipped from V and 3 bases from J, the junction kept 5 bases outside the gene matches. Germline-derived CDR1 and CDR2 are MNHEY and SVGEGT.

This clonotype was found a few times. V gene TRBV7-9 combines with J gene TRBJ2-3; 10 bases align to TRBD2. Germline trimming cut 2 bases from V and 7 bases from J; bases unmatched to any gene: 6. The CDR3 is made up of 15 amino acids. CDR1 SEHNR and CDR2 FQNEAQ come from the germline V gene (reference sequence). The CDR3 DNA follows: TGTGCCAGCAGCTTAACGAGCGGGGGGGCGCATACGCAGTATTTT. Protein sequence: CASSLTSGGAHTQYF.

The V call is TRBV3-1, the J call TRBJ1-1, with TRBD1 matching 10 bases. Per the germline V gene, CDR1 is LGHDT and CDR2 is YNNKEL (reference sequence). This CDR3 is built from 15 residues. V was pared by 4 bases and J by 5 bases, with 7 bases of the junction left unmatched. CDR3 nucleotides: TGTGCCAGCAGCCGTCTGACAGGGGGCGAGACTGAAGCTTTCTTT. Its protein product is CASSRLTGGETEAFF.

This clonotype came up many times. The rearrangement uses TRBV28 and TRBJ2-3; TRBD2 agrees at 8 bases. CDR1 is MDHEN and CDR2 is SYDVKM in the germline V gene. The trim removed 2 bases at V and 3 bases at J, leaving 4 bases unmatched. This CDR3 is 15 amino acids long. The CDR3 loop is CASSLPGGQTDTQYF. CDR3 nucleotides: TGTGCCAGCAGTTTACCGGGAGGGCAGACAGATACGCAGTATTTT.

The rearrangement joins TRBV28 to TRBJ2-7; 9 nucleotides align to TRBD1. The CDR3 has 14 residues. Trimming cost V 6 bases and J 0 bases; bases outside gene matches: 3. Germline loops: CDR1 MDHEN, CDR2 SYDVKM. CDR3 sequence: CASRGTGSSYEQYF. In DNA form, the CDR3 reads TGTGCCAGCAGGGGGACAGGGAGCTCCTACGAGCAGTACTTC.

This clonotype has a count of ten or more. The chain joins TRBV5-1 to TRBJ1-1; 10 nucleotides match TRBD1. From germline, CDR1 is SGHRS and CDR2 YFSETQ. With 4 bases clipped from V and 4 bases from J, the junction kept 7 bases outside the gene matches. CDR3 length: 15 residues. CDR3 in DNA: TGCGCCAGCAGCCCCGGACAGGGGGGTATCACTGAAGCTTTCTTT. It translates to CASSPGQGGITEAFF.

This clonotype was seen repeatedly, ten times or more. The CDR3 reads CASSLRIGSNTEAFF. Here the CDR3 DNA reads TGTGCCAGCAGTTTACGAATAGGGTCTAACACTGAAGCTTTCTTT. V usage is TRBV12-3 or TRBV12-4 and J usage is TRBJ1-1; D ambiguous. CDR3 size: 15 residues. With 2 bases removed from V and 2 bases from J, the gap between germline ends came to 12 bases.

The chain uses TRBV30 and TRBJ2-1; TRBD2 aligns across 8 bases. After removal of 3 bases from V and 3 bases from J, the junction contained 7 bases not matched to a gene. This CDR3 has 15 residues. CDR1 is GTSNPN, CDR2 SVGIG, per germline (reference sequence). The CDR3: CAWRSGSRNYNEQFF. In DNA form, the CDR3 reads TGTGCCTGGAGGAGCGGGAGTCGGAACTACAATGAGCAGTTCTTC.

This clonotype was seen only a few times. The rearrangement joins TRBV3-1 to TRBJ1-2, with D tentatively TRBD1 (5 bases). Trimming took off 3 bases at V and 4 bases at J, with 18 bases between the two ends. The germline gives CDR1 LGHDT, CDR2 YNNKEL (reference sequence). CDR3 length: 16 residues. CDR3 sequence (DNA): TGTGCCAGCAGCCAGAAAGGCACAGGAAGGTCCTATGGCTACACCTTC. Translation: CASSQKGTGRSYGYTF.